Below, one T cell receptor (beta chain) is given with its context. The antigen remains undetermined. This CDR3 contains 15 residues. V trimming: 5 bases; J trimming: 5 bases; junction bases outside the gene matches: 11. Germline V gene data show CDR1 as MNHNY and CDR2 as SVGAGI (reference sequence). A v3.0 immunoSEQ assay was performed at survey level. Libraries were prepared by immunoSEQ multiplex PCR; TCRdb keeps only in-frame clonotypes and omits some of them. The data contain about 32,000 clones, around 97% of them seen just once; the ten biggest clones take up 1.5% to 2%. The data belong to a study of long-term antiretroviral therapy in people with HIV. Regarding the study as a whole: Blood draws took place between 2004 and 2017 and possibly involved older ART regimens. The study found narrower CDR3 length ranges in HIV repertoires than in controls.

The sample was unsorted PBMCs, taken 7.6 years after starting antiretroviral therapy. This receptor was identified in a man aged 30 to 39 with HIV. The V call is TRBV6-6, the J call TRBJ2-7; 8 bases fit TRBD2. CDR3 coding DNA: TGTGCCAGCAGTAGAAGCGGGAGTACCCCCCACGAGCAGTACTTC. Its protein product is CASSRSGSTPHEQYF.